What follows are 21 T cell receptor beta chains derived from one specimen sequenced in a study of identical twins. TCRdb redid the calling of the 5' RACE reads with MiXCR, one entry per CDR3 protein. The table records about 690,000 distinct CDR3 sequences, roughly 6.2% of them present only once. The sequencing sample was made of naive T cells sorted from blood. These receptors originate from a man between 18 and 29 years old in good health.

This clonotype has a count of ten or more. The V and J genes are TRBV5-1 and TRBJ2-1; no reliable D call. From germline, CDR1 is SGHRS and CDR2 YFSETQ. Trimming left V 0 bases short and J 1 base short, with 11 bases between. This CDR3 has 16 amino acids. The CDR3 sequence: CASSLGGLLSYNEQFF. Written as DNA, the CDR3 is TGCGCCAGCAGCTTGGGTGGGTTACTTTCCTACAATGAGCAGTTCTTC.

The V and J genes are TRBV24-1 and TRBJ1-5; TRBD1 matches 10 bases. After removal of 4 bases from V and 4 bases from J, the junction contained 0 bases not matched to a gene. This CDR3 is built from 14 residues. Germline V gene lookup returns CDR1 KGHDR and CDR2 SFDVKD. The CDR3 region has the DNA TGTGCCACCAGTGAGGGACAGGGGAATCAGCCCCAGCATTTT. Encoded protein: CATSEGQGNQPQHF.

The CDR3 DNA sequence: TGTGCCTGGAAAGACAGGAGTACTGCCCAGTACTTC. Translated: CAWKDRSTAQYF. V gene TRBV30 combines with J gene TRBJ2-5, with a tentative D call TRBD1 (6 bases). The V end lost 4 bases, the J end lost 9 bases, and 15 bases lay between the germline ends. This CDR3 contains 12 residues. Germline V gives CDR1 GTSNPN, CDR2 SVGIG (reference sequence).

For the CDR3, the DNA is TGTGCCAGCTCACCGGTTTACCGAGGTTCCTACAATGAGCAGTTCTTC. This sequence encodes CASSPVYRGSYNEQFF. This chain connects TRBV18 to TRBJ2-1; D uncertain. This CDR3 spans 16 amino acids. V lost 3 bases and J lost 1, with 13 bases in between. Looked up from germline, CDR1 is KGHSH and CDR2 is LQKENI.

The V call is TRBV24-1, the J call TRBJ2-5, with 8 bases aligning to TRBD2. The CDR3 extends over 15 amino acids. Losses at the gene ends were 3 bases for V and 5 bases for J; bases not matched to a gene: 7. CDR1 and CDR2 (germline): KGHDR, SFDVKD. Written as DNA, the CDR3 is TGTGCCACCAGTGATCGGGTCGGCGGGGGGGAGACCCAGTACTTC. This encodes CATSDRVGGGETQYF.

CDR3: CASGTGTKGTEAFF. Here the CDR3 DNA reads TGTGCCAGCGGCACCGGGACAAAGGGAACTGAAGCTTTCTTT. The chain is built from TRBV19 and TRBJ1-1, with a possible D match to TRBD1 (6 bases). The V end was cut by 9 bases, the J end by 5 bases, with 19 bases between. The germline CDR1 and CDR2 sequences are LNHDA and SQIVND (reference sequence). This CDR3 contains 14 residues.

The sample holds many counts of this clonotype. This rearrangement joins TRBV29-1 to TRBJ2-2; D might be TRBD1 (5 bases). V gave up 7 bases and J gave up 1 base, with 7 bases separating them. The CDR3 is 12 residues long. Germline V lookup: CDR1 SQVTM, CDR2 ANQGSEA. The CDR3 region has the DNA TGCAGCGGGACACAGAACACCGGGGAGCTGTTTTTT. Translation: CSGTQNTGELFF.

This clonotype came up many times. The J gene is TRBJ1-6, the V gene TRBV27; 7 nucleotides line up with TRBD1. The length of the CDR3 is 16 residues. The V and J ends lost 5 bases and 7 bases, in that order; junction bases with no gene match: 11. The germline V gene has CDR1 MNHEY and CDR2 SMNVEV (reference sequence). This CDR3 is CASSLGQVPRNSPLHF. The CDR3 DNA sequence: TGTGCCAGCAGTCTAGGACAGGTCCCGAGAAATTCACCCCTCCACTTT.

V gene TRBV9 combines with J gene TRBJ2-1, with D perhaps TRBD2 (6 bases). V gave up 3 bases and J gave up 1 base, with 11 bases separating them. The CDR3 length is 15 residues. The germline V gene encodes CDR1 SGDLS and CDR2 YYNGEE. The chain's CDR3 is CASSESTRSYNEQFF. The CDR3 coding sequence is TGTGCCAGCAGCGAATCGACTAGATCCTACAATGAGCAGTTCTTC. The complete variable domain, with remaining parts taken from reference TRBV9 and TRBJ2-1, reads DSGVTQTPKHLITATGQRVTLRCSPRSGDLSVYWYQQSLDQGLQFLIQYYNGEERAKGNILERFSAQQFPDLHSELNLSSLELGDSALYFCASSESTRSYNEQFFGPGTRLTVL.

The rearrangement links TRBV7-2 to TRBJ2-2; TRBD2 aligns across 7 bases. Germline lookup yields CDR1 SGHTA and CDR2 FQGNSA. This CDR3 region has 16 residues. V trimming: 2 bases; J trimming: 7 bases; junction bases outside the gene matches: 10. CDR3 nucleotide sequence: TGTGCCAGCAGCTTAAACGCGGGAGCCTCGGGCGGGGAGCTGTTTTTT. Amino acids: CASSLNAGASGGELFF.

This rearrangement joins TRBV9 to TRBJ2-7; 7 bases map to TRBD2. The CDR3 runs 14 residues. Losses at the gene ends were 0 bases for V and 6 bases for J; bases not matched to a gene: 6. Germline V lookup: CDR1 SGDLS, CDR2 YYNGEE. CDR3 in DNA: TGTGCCAGCAGCGTAGCGATGGGGGGGAGCGAGCAGTACTTC. This encodes CASSVAMGGSEQYF. Combining the CDR3 with reference TRBV9 and TRBJ2-7 gives the whole variable domain DSGVTQTPKHLITATGQRVTLRCSPRSGDLSVYWYQQSLDQGLQFLIQYYNGEERAKGNILERFSAQQFPDLHSELNLSSLELGDSALYFCASSVAMGGSEQYFGPGTRLTVT.

This clonotype was recorded at least ten times. V gene TRBV5-1 combines with J gene TRBJ2-7; 8 positions agree with TRBD2. V dropped 4 bases and J dropped 2; count of bases not matched to a gene: 8. CDR1 SGHRS and CDR2 YFSETQ come from the germline V gene. The CDR3 runs to 15 residues. In nucleotides, the CDR3 is TGCGCCAGCAGCCCGGGGGCAGCGGGAGCCTACGAGCAGTACTTC. Translated: CASSPGAAGAYEQYF. Based on the CDR3 plus reference TRBV5-1 and TRBJ2-7, the full variable domain is KAGVTQTPRYLIKTRGQQVTLSCSPISGHRSVSWYQQTPGQGLQFLFEYFSETQRNKGNFPGRFSGRQFSNSRSEMNVSTLELGDSALYLCASSPGAAGAYEQYFGPGTRLTVT.

This clonotype showed up many times. The chain recombines TRBV15 with TRBJ2-1, with D tentatively TRBD2 (5 bases). CDR3 length: 14 amino acids. Germline CDR1 reads LNHNV; CDR2 reads YYDKDF (reference sequence). The germline V and J ends were trimmed by 4 bases and 5 bases, with 12 bases remaining between them. Here the CDR3 reads CATSKIIGNNEQFF. In DNA, the CDR3 is TGTGCCACCAGCAAAATTATCGGGAACAATGAGCAGTTCTTC.

The V gene is TRBV7-2, the J gene TRBJ2-6; D gene ambiguous. Trimming stripped 0 bases from V and 1 base from J, with 4 bases between. Germline V lookup: CDR1 SGHTA, CDR2 FQGNSA. CDR3 length: 15 residues. Written as DNA, the CDR3 is TGTGCCAGCAGCTTAGCCCGTTCTGGGGCCAACGTCCTGACTTTC. It codes for CASSLARSGANVLTF. Full variable domain (remainder filled in from reference TRBV7-2 and TRBJ2-6): GAGVSQSPSNKVTEKGKDVELRCDPISGHTALYWYRQSLGQGLEFLIYFQGNSAPDKSGLPSDRFSAERTGGSVSTLTIQRTQQEDSAVYLCASSLARSGANVLTFGAGSRLTVL.

This clonotype was recorded at least ten times. The rearrangement links TRBV20-1 to TRBJ2-3; perhaps D is TRBD1 or TRBD2 (5 bases each). Germline assignment: CDR1 DFQATT and CDR2 SNEGSKA (reference sequence). This CDR3 spans 13 amino acids. V was cut by 1 base and J by 1 base, with 6 bases left in between. The CDR3 region is CSARGGRTDTQYF. The CDR3, as DNA: TGCAGTGCTAGAGGGGGACGCACAGATACGCAGTATTTT.

This rearrangement joins TRBV7-9 to TRBJ2-1, with TRBD1 matching over 9 bases. CDR3 size: 14 residues. V was pared by 7 bases and J by 3 bases, with 4 bases of the junction left unmatched. Germline V CDR1 and CDR2: SEHNR, FQNEAQ (reference sequence). CDR3 bases: TGTGCCAGCACCGGACAGGGGCTCTACAATGAGCAGTTCTTC. The encoded protein is CASTGQGLYNEQFF. The full variable domain, with the rest looked up from reference TRBV7-9 and TRBJ2-1, is DTGVSQNPRHKITKRGQNVTFRCDPISEHNRLYWYRQTLGQGPEFLTYFQNEAQLEKSRLLSDRFSAERPKGSFSTLEIQRTEQGDSAMYLCASTGQGLYNEQFFGPGTRLTVL.

There are a few counts of this clonotype. The chain links TRBV12-3 or TRBV12-4 to TRBJ2-1, with D possibly matching TRBD2 (6 bases). V lost 4 bases to trimming and J lost 4 bases, with 11 bases between them. CDR3 size: 14 residues. The CDR3 coding sequence is TGTGCCAGCAGTTCTTGGGGGACTTACAATGAGCAGTTCTTC. Its protein is CASSSWGTYNEQFF.

This clonotype has at least ten counts. The genes are TRBV9 and TRBJ2-7; 7 nucleotides line up with TRBD1. CDR1 and CDR2 (germline): SGDLS, YYNGEE. V lost 3 bases, J lost 2 bases, and 8 bases stayed unmatched. This CDR3 contains 15 residues. Here the CDR3 DNA reads TGTGCCAGCAGCGAGCGACACAGGGGAACCTACGAGCAGTACGTC. Encoded protein: CASSERHRGTYEQYV.

This clonotype has just a few counts. This chain uses TRBV5-1 with TRBJ2-3; TRBD2 matches 7 bases. The V gene end was trimmed by 2 bases and the J gene end by 1 base; junction bases not matched to a gene: 7. Germline lookup yields CDR1 SGHRS and CDR2 YFSETQ. This CDR3 has 16 residues. The DNA of the CDR3 is TGCGCCAGCAGCTTCTTGGTTGCGGGAGGCACAGATACGCAGTATTTT. Residues: CASSFLVAGGTDTQYF.

V usage is TRBV27 and J usage is TRBJ1-6; the D gene is possibly TRBD1 (5 bases). The CDR3 runs to 12 residues. Germline V lookup: CDR1 MNHEY, CDR2 SMNVEV (reference sequence). With 6 bases removed from V and 14 bases from J, the gap between germline ends came to 14 bases. As DNA, the CDR3 is TGTGCCAGCAGCCAAACCAGGGAGACCCTCCACTTT. It specifies CASSQTRETLHF.

In its sample, this clonotype was seen many times. The chain links TRBV28 to TRBJ2-1; D may be TRBD1 or TRBD2 (5 bases each). The CDR3 loop spans 15 amino acids. Germline V gene lookup returns CDR1 MDHEN and CDR2 SYDVKM. Trimming took off 3 bases at V and 2 bases at J, with 11 bases between the two ends. CDR3 DNA: TGTGCCAGCAGTTTCCCTCGAGGGGCCTACAATGAGCAGTTCTTC. Amino acids: CASSFPRGAYNEQFF.